This TCR beta chain was recovered during a study of blood T cell repertoires in COVID-19. As processed by the authors: Estimates of nucleated cell counts were drawn from the amplification of reference gene primers. Data came from immunoSEQ multiplex PCR; TCRdb stores just in-frame clones and leaves some out. V, J and clone size are those of that table, while D and trimming were read from the DNA. The table includes some 400,000 clones, 70% to 90% detected once. The V segment lost 0 bases and the J segment 9 bases; nucleotides outside the gene matches: 7. The CDR3 has 15 residues. Germline lookup yields CDR1 SGDLS and CDR2 YYNGEE.

V and J are TRBV9 and TRBJ2-1; 9 bases are shared with TRBD1. The sample taken for sequencing was peripheral blood. This sequence originates from a woman in her twenties or thirties with COVID-19, enrolled during active disease. In DNA, the CDR3 is TGTGCCAGCAGCGTAGGATGGACAGGGGATACTGAGCAGTTCTTC. Translated: CASSVGWTGDTEQFF.